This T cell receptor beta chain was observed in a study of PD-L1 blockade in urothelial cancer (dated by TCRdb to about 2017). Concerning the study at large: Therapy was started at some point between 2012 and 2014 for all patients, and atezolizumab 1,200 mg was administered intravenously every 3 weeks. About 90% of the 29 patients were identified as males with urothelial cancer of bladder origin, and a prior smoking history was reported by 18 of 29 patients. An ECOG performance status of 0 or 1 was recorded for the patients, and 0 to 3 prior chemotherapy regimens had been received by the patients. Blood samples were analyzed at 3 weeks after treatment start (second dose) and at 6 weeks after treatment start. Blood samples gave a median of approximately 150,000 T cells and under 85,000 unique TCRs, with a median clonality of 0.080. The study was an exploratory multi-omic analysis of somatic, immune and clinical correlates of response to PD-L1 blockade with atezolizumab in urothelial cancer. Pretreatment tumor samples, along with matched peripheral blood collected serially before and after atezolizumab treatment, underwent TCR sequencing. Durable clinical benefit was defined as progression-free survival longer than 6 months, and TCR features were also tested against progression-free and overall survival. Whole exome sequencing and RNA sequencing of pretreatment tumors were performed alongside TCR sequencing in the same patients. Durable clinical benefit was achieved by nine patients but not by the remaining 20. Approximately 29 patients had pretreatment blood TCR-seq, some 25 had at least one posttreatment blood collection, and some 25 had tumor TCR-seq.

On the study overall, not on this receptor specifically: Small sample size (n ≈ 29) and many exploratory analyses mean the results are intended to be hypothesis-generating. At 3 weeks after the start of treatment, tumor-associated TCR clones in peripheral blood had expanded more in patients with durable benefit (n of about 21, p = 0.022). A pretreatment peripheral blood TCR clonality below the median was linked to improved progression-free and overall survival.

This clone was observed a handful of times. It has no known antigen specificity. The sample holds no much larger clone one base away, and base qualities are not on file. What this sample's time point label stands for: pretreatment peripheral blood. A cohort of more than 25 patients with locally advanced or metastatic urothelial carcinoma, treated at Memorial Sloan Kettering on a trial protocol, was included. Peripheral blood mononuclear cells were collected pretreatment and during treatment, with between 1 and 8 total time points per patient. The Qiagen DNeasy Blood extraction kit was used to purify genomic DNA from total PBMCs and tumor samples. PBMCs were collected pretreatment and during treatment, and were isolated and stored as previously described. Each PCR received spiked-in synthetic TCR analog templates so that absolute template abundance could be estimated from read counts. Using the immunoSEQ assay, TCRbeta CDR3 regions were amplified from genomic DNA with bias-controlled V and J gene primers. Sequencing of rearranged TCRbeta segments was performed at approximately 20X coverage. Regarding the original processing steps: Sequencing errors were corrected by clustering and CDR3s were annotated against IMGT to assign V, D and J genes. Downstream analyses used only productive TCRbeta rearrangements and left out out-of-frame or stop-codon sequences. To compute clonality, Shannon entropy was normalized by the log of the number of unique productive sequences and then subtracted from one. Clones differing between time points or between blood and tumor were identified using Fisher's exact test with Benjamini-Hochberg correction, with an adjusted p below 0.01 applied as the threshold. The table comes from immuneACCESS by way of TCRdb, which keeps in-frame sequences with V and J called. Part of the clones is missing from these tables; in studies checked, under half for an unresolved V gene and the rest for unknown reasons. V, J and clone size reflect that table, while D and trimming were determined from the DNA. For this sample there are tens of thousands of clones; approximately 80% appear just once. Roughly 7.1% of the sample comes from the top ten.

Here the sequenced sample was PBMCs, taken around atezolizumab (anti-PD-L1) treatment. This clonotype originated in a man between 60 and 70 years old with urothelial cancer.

The CDR3 region has the sequence CASSIAAYGLAGVTDTQYF. The base sequence is TGTGCCAGTAGTATAGCCGCCTACGGACTAGCGGGGGTCACAGATACGCAGTATTTT. The sequence joins TRBV19 to TRBJ2-3, with 13 middle bases fitting TRBD2. V is cut back by 1 base and J by 2 bases, with 9 bases in the junction unmatched. Based on the germline V gene (reference sequence), the CDR1 and CDR2 sequences are LNHDA and SQIVND. From cysteine to phenylalanine, the CDR3 is 19 amino acids long. The retained sequence is limited to the CDR3, 57 bases, with the frame set at the first base.